This passage covers 24 T cell receptor beta chains from one sample sequenced in a study of beta chain features in type 1 diabetes. Findings of the study overall: Moderately but significantly shorter TCRB CDR3s were found in Type 1 diabetes patients in all four CD4+ subsets.

Their antigen targets remain unknown. Investigators reverse transcribed all isolated RNA, so they sequenced expressed TCRB transcripts. TCRdb's table, derived via immunoSEQ multiplex PCR, lists solely in-frame clones and lacks some. This sample has over 200,000 clones, with roughly 10% found just once. What was sequenced was naive CD4+ T cells from blood. Source of these receptors: a man aged 25 to 40 with type 1 diabetes.

This clone came up a few times. V is TRBV5-4 and J is TRBJ2-5, with unresolved D. Trimming shortened V by 0 bases and J by 1 base, and 4 bases separated the two germline ends. Germline assignment: CDR1 SGHNT and CDR2 YYREEE (reference sequence). This CDR3 contains 13 residues. This chain's CDR3 is CASSLGSQETQYF. CDR3 in DNA: TGTGCCAGCAGCTTGGGGAGCCAAGAGACCCAGTACTTC.

The J gene is TRBJ1-2, the V gene TRBV7-2; D remains unclear. The germline V gene has CDR1 SGHTA and CDR2 FQGNSA. The CDR3 runs 13 residues. With 6 bases removed from V and 0 bases from J, the gap between germline ends came to 8 bases. This CDR3 reads CASSPGANYGYTF. CDR3 bases: TGTGCCAGCAGTCCGGGAGCTAACTATGGCTACACCTTC.

The gene calls are TRBV5-4 and TRBJ2-2; a weak D match, TRBD2 (5 bases). Germline V CDR1 and CDR2: SGHNT, YYREEE (reference sequence). This CDR3 region has 13 residues. V was pared by 4 bases and J by 4 bases, with 8 bases between. The DNA for the CDR3 is TGTGCCAGCAGCCCGGACTTCACCGGGGAGCTGTTTTTT. Encoded protein: CASSPDFTGELFF.

This clone has just a few counts. The gene calls are TRBV5-4 and TRBJ2-4, with 12 bases that match TRBD2. V lost 4 bases and J lost 1; bases outside the gene matches: 12. The CDR3 extends over 19 amino acids. Germline CDR1 is SGHNT and CDR2 is YYREEE (reference sequence). The CDR3 DNA sequence: TGTGCCAGCAGCCCCGGGACTAGCGGGCCCGGTGTGGCCAAAAACATTCAGTACTTC. Translation: CASSPGTSGPGVAKNIQYF.

This clone was observed a handful of times. CDR3 bases: TGCAGCGTTGAAGAGAACAGCCGCTATGGCTACACCTTC. It encodes CSVEENSRYGYTF. This chain uses TRBV29-1 with TRBJ1-2; D not resolved. Germline V CDR1 and CDR2: SQVTM, ANQGSEA. The CDR3 runs to 13 residues. Trimming cost V 0 bases and J 4 bases, with 9 bases left between them. Full variable domain (rest looked up from reference TRBV29-1 and TRBJ1-2): SAVISQKPSRDICQRGTSLTIQCQVDSQVTMMFWYRQQPGQSLTLIATANQGSEATYESGFVIDKFPISRPNLTFSTLTVSNMSPEDSSIYLCSVEENSRYGYTFGSGTRLTVV.

The chain recombines TRBV2 with TRBJ2-7; perhaps TRBD1 as D (6 bases). The germline V gene has CDR1 SNHLY and CDR2 FYNNEI. The CDR3 runs to 13 residues. V lost 6 bases and J 0 bases, leaving 9 bases between the germline ends. The CDR3 nucleotides are TGTGCCAGCAGATGGGACAACTCCTACGAGCAGTACTTC. As protein: CASRWDNSYEQYF.

This clone was seen only a few times. The chain couples TRBV7-3 to TRBJ2-3; 10 nucleotides agree with TRBD2. This CDR3 comprises 15 residues. Germline values: CDR1 SGHTA, CDR2 FQGTGA. J was trimmed by 2 bases and V by 5 bases; bases with no gene match: 4. This chain's CDR3 is CASSRSGGLTDTQYF. CDR3 DNA: TGTGCCAGCAGCCGTAGCGGGGGGCTCACAGATACGCAGTATTTT.

The genes are TRBV6-5 and TRBJ2-7, with 10 bases lining up with TRBD2. J was trimmed by 4 bases and V by 10 bases; bases with no gene match: 10. Per the germline V gene, CDR1 is MNHEY and CDR2 is SVGAGI. The CDR3 length is 14 residues. The CDR3 reads CATQRASGGYEQYF. The CDR3 coding sequence is TGTGCCACCCAAAGAGCTAGCGGGGGTTACGAGCAGTACTTC.

This chain uses TRBV9 with TRBJ2-5; D gene uncertain. Trimming pared 3 bases from V and 5 bases from J, leaving 11 bases between. The CDR3 is made up of 13 amino acids. CDR1 is SGDLS, CDR2 YYNGEE, per germline. Written as DNA, the CDR3 is TGTGCCAGCAGCGCAAACTGGTGGGAGACCCAGTACTTC. It translates to CASSANWWETQYF.

This clone was seen more than once but under ten times. This chain connects TRBV5-1 to TRBJ1-6; TRBD1 might be the D (6 bases). Germline V lookup: CDR1 SGHRS, CDR2 YFSETQ. The CDR3 extends over 15 amino acids. The germline V and J ends were trimmed by 3 bases and 10 bases, with 17 bases remaining between them. The CDR3, as DNA: TGCGCCAGCAGCTGGGAGGGGGGAGTCCCCTCACCCCTCCACTTT. Translated: CASSWEGGVPSPLHF.

The V gene is TRBV6-5, the J gene TRBJ2-5, with D unresolved. Germline-derived CDR1 and CDR2 are MNHEY and SVGAGI. V was pared by 4 bases and J by 5 bases, with 8 bases between. There are 12 residues in the CDR3. The CDR3 coding sequence is TGTGCCAGCAGTTCAGGTCGGGAGACCCAGTACTTC. Translating it yields CASSSGRETQYF.

Details on this clone: Other DNA sequences in this sample translate to the same CDR3. The rearrangement links TRBV7-3 to TRBJ2-5; the match to TRBD1 covers 7 bases. Trimming removed 3 bases from V and 3 bases from J; junction bases left unmatched: 1. The CDR3 consists of 13 residues. Per germline, CDR1 SGHTA and CDR2 FQGTGA. The CDR3 DNA reads as TGTGCCAGCAGCTTCGACAGGGAAGAGACCCAGTACTTC. This gives the protein CASSFDREETQYF.

This clone was seen a handful of times. The rearrangement links TRBV18 to TRBJ2-7; D not resolved. The CDR3 contains 14 residues. Germline assignment: CDR1 KGHSH and CDR2 LQKENI. V lost 4 bases and J lost 2, with 12 bases in between. CDR3 nucleotide sequence: TGTGCCAGCTCACGCCCGGGTATTACCTACGAGCAGTACTTC. Translated, it gives CASSRPGITYEQYF.

This clone was counted between two and nine times. The CDR3 bases are TGCGCCAGCAGCTCGGGACAGCCTGAAGAGACCCAGTACTTC. It codes for CASSSGQPEETQYF. The genes are TRBV5-1 and TRBJ2-5; 7 bases map to TRBD1. There are 14 residues in the CDR3. Germline loops: CDR1 SGHRS, CDR2 YFSETQ. J was trimmed by 3 bases and V by 3 bases; bases with no gene match: 5.

The chain has TRBV6-5 and TRBJ1-6; 9 positions match TRBD1. This CDR3 contains 15 residues. The germline CDR1 and CDR2 sequences are MNHEY and SVGAGI. With 2 bases clipped from V and 8 bases from J, the junction kept 4 bases outside the gene matches. The CDR3: CASSYGGQGDSPLHF. CDR3 coding DNA: TGTGCCAGCAGTTACGGGGGACAGGGAGATTCACCCCTCCACTTT.

The rearrangement links TRBV19 to TRBJ1-5; 9 nucleotides align to TRBD1. The CDR3 is 17 residues long. V gave up 6 bases and J gave up 7 bases; unmatched junction bases: 16. Germline assignment: CDR1 LNHDA and CDR2 SQIVND (reference sequence). The CDR3 bases are TGTGCCAGTAGACGACAGGGGGGCGAACCCGGGAACCAGCCCCAGCATTTT. Its protein is CASRRQGGEPGNQPQHF.

V gene TRBV19 combines with J gene TRBJ2-7; TRBD2 matches 7 bases. The germline CDR1 and CDR2 sequences are LNHDA and SQIVND (reference sequence). V lost 7 bases and J lost 1; bases outside the gene matches: 10. The CDR3 is 15 amino acids. For the CDR3, the DNA is TGTGCCAGTACCCCCAGGTGGGGAGGGTCCTACGAGCAGTACTTC. Translating gives CASTPRWGGSYEQYF.

This clone occurred a few times. V is TRBV4-3 and J is TRBJ1-6; TRBD1 aligns across 7 bases. Trimming removed 6 bases from V and 5 bases from J; junction bases left unmatched: 16. CDR1 is LGHNA and CDR2 is YSLEER in the germline V gene. The CDR3 spans 18 residues. The CDR3 sequence: CASRQIQGGGPHNSPLHF. For the CDR3, the DNA is TGCGCCAGCAGACAGATCCAGGGGGGCGGGCCCCATAATTCACCCCTCCACTTT.

The J gene is TRBJ2-2, the V gene TRBV9; tentative D call: TRBD1 (6 bases). The germline V gene has CDR1 SGDLS and CDR2 YYNGEE. The V end lost 3 bases, the J end lost 6 bases, and 12 bases lay between the germline ends. This CDR3 is 14 amino acids long. The CDR3 coding sequence is TGTGCCAGCAGCGCCCTACAGGGTTCCGGGGAGCTGTTTTTT. This sequence encodes CASSALQGSGELFF.

This clone was observed a few times. The CDR3, as DNA: TGTGCCAGCAGCGTAGTGGGACTGGTGGTAGAGGAGCAGTTCTTC. This codes for CASSVVGLVVEEQFF. The chain recombines TRBV9 with TRBJ2-1; weak D call: TRBD2 (6 bases). CDR3 size: 15 residues. CDR1 and CDR2 from the germline V gene are SGDLS and YYNGEE. With 0 bases removed from V and 10 bases from J, the gap between germline ends came to 17 bases.

V and J are TRBV5-1 and TRBJ1-6; the D is unclear. CDR1 and CDR2 from the germline V gene are SGHRS and YFSETQ. The length of the CDR3 is 15 residues. V lost 5 bases to trimming and J lost 0 bases, with 9 bases between them. CDR3 nucleotides: TGCGCCAGCAGGCCGGGGAGCTCCTATAATTCACCCCTCCACTTT. Translating it yields CASRPGSSYNSPLHF.

The rearrangement links TRBV18 to TRBJ2-7; TRBD1 agrees at 11 bases. The CDR3 runs 15 residues. Germline V gene data show CDR1 as KGHSH and CDR2 as LQKENI. The V segment lost 3 bases and the J segment 6 bases; nucleotides outside the gene matches: 7. CDR3 loop: CASSPQGQGVGEQYF. The DNA for the CDR3 is TGTGCCAGCTCACCCCAGGGACAGGGGGTGGGCGAGCAGTACTTC.

The chain joins TRBV9 to TRBJ2-3; the match to TRBD1 covers 7 bases. V lost 4 bases, J lost 1 base, and 9 bases stayed unmatched. CDR1 and CDR2 (germline): SGDLS, YYNGEE. The CDR3 has 16 residues. CDR3: CASSPRGGQGTDTQYF. The CDR3 nucleotides are TGTGCCAGCAGCCCCCGCGGAGGACAGGGCACAGATACGCAGTATTTT. Variable domain in full (rest from reference TRBV9 and TRBJ2-3): DSGVTQTPKHLITATGQRVTLRCSPRSGDLSVYWYQQSLDQGLQFLIQYYNGEERAKGNILERFSAQQFPDLHSELNLSSLELGDSALYFCASSPRGGQGTDTQYFGPGTRLTVL.

This clone was detected a few times. The chain links TRBV5-1 to TRBJ2-3, with 11 nucleotides matching TRBD2. The germline gives CDR1 SGHRS, CDR2 YFSETQ. The length of the CDR3 is 16 residues. V trimming: 0 bases; J trimming: 3 bases; junction bases outside the gene matches: 3. The CDR3 reads CASSLGLAGLTDTQYF. Written as DNA, the CDR3 is TGCGCCAGCAGCTTGGGACTAGCGGGGCTGACAGATACGCAGTATTTT. Full variable domain (remainder filled in from reference TRBV5-1 and TRBJ2-3): KAGVTQTPRYLIKTRGQQVTLSCSPISGHRSVSWYQQTPGQGLQFLFEYFSETQRNKGNFPGRFSGRQFSNSRSEMNVSTLELGDSALYLCASSLGLAGLTDTQYFGPGTRLTVL.